These 25 T cell receptor beta chains were all obtained from the same sample, sequenced in a study of vaccination effects on CD4 cells after COVID-19. The method was immunoSEQ multiplex PCR; TCRdb's version includes in-frame clones alone and lacks a portion of them. The sample has 50,000 to 65,000 clones, 55% to 85% seen once. Before sequencing, viral peptide pools were used by the ViraFEST assay to expand antigen-specific CD4+ T cells. The culture ran for about eleven days before CD4+ T cells were isolated. All study participants received two doses of BNT162b2 or mRNA-1273 vaccine. Their antigen targets remain unknown. Material: CD4+ T cells from PBMCs cultured with HCoV-229E spike peptides, obtained after COVID-19 vaccination. The receptors stem from a human donor who received a COVID-19 vaccine.

This chain connects TRBV5-1 to TRBJ1-3, with a tentative D call TRBD1 (6 bases). The CDR3 extends over 16 amino acids. V lost 1 base and J lost 3, with 14 bases in between. Germline CDR1 SGHRS, CDR2 YFSETQ. CDR3 sequence (DNA): TGCGCCAGCAGCTTGACCGTAACAGGGAATGGAAACACCATATATTTT. Translated, it gives CASSLTVTGNGNTIYF. Together with reference TRBV5-1 and TRBJ1-3, the CDR3 gives the full variable domain: KAGVTQTPRYLIKTRGQQVTLSCSPISGHRSVSWYQQTPGQGLQFLFEYFSETQRNKGNFPGRFSGRQFSNSRSEMNVSTLELGDSALYLCASSLTVTGNGNTIYFGEGSWLTVV.

This clone was counted only a few times. CDR3 DNA: TGTGCCAGCAGTGAAGCGGAGGTTGGCAATCAGCCCCAGCATTTT. Its protein is CASSEAEVGNQPQHF. This chain joins TRBV2 and TRBJ1-5; D unclear. V was pared by 0 bases and J by 2 bases, with 8 bases between. The length of the CDR3 is 15 residues. The V gene's germline CDR1 is SNHLY and CDR2 FYNNEI.

V and J are TRBV18 and TRBJ2-7; 11 bases map to TRBD2. V shed 3 bases and J 6 bases; nucleotides not matched to a gene: 4. This CDR3 region has 14 residues. The V gene's germline CDR1 is KGHSH and CDR2 LQKENI. The CDR3 protein is CASSPSGGVGEQYV. In DNA, the CDR3 is TGTGCCAGCTCACCTAGCGGGGGGGTTGGCGAGCAGTACGTC.

The V and J genes are TRBV20-1 and TRBJ1-2, with no clear D. Trimming stripped 3 bases from V and 7 bases from J, with 18 bases between. The germline gives CDR1 DFQATT, CDR2 SNEGSKA (reference sequence). The CDR3 length is 14 residues. The CDR3 sequence: CSASSGSATSGYTF. CDR3 sequence (DNA): TGCAGTGCTAGTTCGGGCAGCGCGACATCTGGCTACACCTTC.

V usage is TRBV6-6 and J usage is TRBJ1-2; 11 bases fit TRBD1. CDR1 MNHNY and CDR2 SVGAGI come from the germline V gene (reference sequence). The CDR3 consists of 16 residues. V dropped 4 bases and J dropped 5; count of bases not matched to a gene: 9. In DNA form, the CDR3 reads TGTGCCAGCAGTTTACGGACAGGGGGCTTGGATTATGGCTACACCTTC. Translating gives CASSLRTGGLDYGYTF.

This clone was seen just once. V and J are TRBV7-8 and TRBJ2-7, with 9 bases identical to TRBD2. This CDR3 has 15 residues. Germline lookup yields CDR1 SGHVS and CDR2 FQNEAQ. The CDR3 sequence is CASSLASSGVYEQYV. CDR3 DNA sequence: TGTGCCAGCAGCCTAGCCTCTAGCGGGGTCTACGAGCAGTACGTC.

The sample holds a few counts of this clone. The chain links TRBV9 to TRBJ2-6; D is perhaps TRBD1 (5 bases). CDR3 length equals 17 residues. V was trimmed by 3 bases and J by 3 bases, leaving 16 bases between them. CDR1 is SGDLS and CDR2 is YYNGEE in the germline V gene. In DNA, the CDR3 is TGTGCCAGCAGCGCCCATTCAGGGTCAGGTGGGGCCAACGTCCTGACTTTC. It translates to CASSAHSGSGGANVLTF.

The V call is TRBV7-3, the J call TRBJ2-3, with 12 bases identical to TRBD2. Unmatched junction bases numbered 3, after V lost 5 bases and J lost 3 bases. Per the germline V gene, CDR1 is SGHTA and CDR2 is FQGTGA. CDR3 length equals 15 residues. The chain's CDR3 is CASSPTSGSTDTQYF. The CDR3 region has the DNA TGTGCCAGCAGCCCGACTAGCGGGAGTACAGATACGCAGTATTTT.

This chain links TRBV7-8 with TRBJ1-2; D gene unclear. CDR1 and CDR2 (germline): SGHVS, FQNEAQ. V was pared by 1 base and J by 5 bases, with 11 bases between. This CDR3 is built from 14 residues. The CDR3 region is CASSLVQSGYGYTF. The CDR3, as DNA: TGTGCCAGCAGCTTAGTACAATCGGGATATGGCTACACCTTC.

The chain employs TRBV4-3 and TRBJ1-2; TRBD1 matches 10 bases. Trimming cost V 0 bases and J 8 bases; bases outside gene matches: 9. Germline lookup yields CDR1 LGHNA and CDR2 YSLEER. This CDR3 has 16 residues. CDR3 DNA: TGCGCCAGCAGCCAAGATATCGACCGGGACAGGGGCGGCTACACCTTC. This encodes CASSQDIDRDRGGYTF.

This clone was counted only a few times. The chain combines TRBV28 with TRBJ1-1, with 10 bases matching TRBD1. The CDR3 loop spans 15 amino acids. The V and J ends lost 4 bases and 0 bases, in that order; junction bases with no gene match: 2. Germline CDR1 is MDHEN and CDR2 is SYDVKM. DNA for the CDR3: TGTGCCAGCAGTTCGACAGGGGGCATGAACACTGAAGCTTTCTTT. This codes for CASSSTGGMNTEAFF.

The V call is TRBV28, the J call TRBJ2-7; D is ambiguous. The CDR3 extends over 14 amino acids. V gave up 5 bases and J gave up 5 bases, with 16 bases separating them. The germline CDR1 and CDR2 sequences are MDHEN and SYDVKM. The CDR3 DNA reads TGTGCCAGCAGTCGCCTCCCCAGGTTCCACGAGCAGTACGTC. Protein: CASSRLPRFHEQYV.

This sequence joins TRBV11-2 and TRBJ2-5, with D hard to call. The CDR3 loop spans 13 amino acids. Germline values: CDR1 SGHAT, CDR2 FQNNGV. V lost 4 bases and J lost 5, with 11 bases in between. CDR3 sequence: CASSSRSVETQYF. The CDR3 nucleotides read TGTGCCAGCAGCTCAAGGAGCGTTGAGACCCAGTACTTC. The full variable domain, rest sourced from reference TRBV11-2 and TRBJ2-5, is EAGVAQSPRYKIIEKRQSVAFWCNPISGHATLYWYQQILGQGPKLLIQFQNNGVVDDSQLPKDRFSAERLKGVDSTLKIQPAKLEDSAVYLCASSSRSVETQYFGPGTRLLVL.

The DNA of the CDR3 is TGTGCCAGCAGCGTTCTTTGGGACAGGGGAGAGACCCAGTACTTC. Translating it yields CASSVLWDRGETQYF. This chain links TRBV6-5 with TRBJ2-5; TRBD1 matches 10 bases. V was pared by 6 bases and J by 4 bases, with 8 bases of the junction left unmatched. CDR1 and CDR2 (germline): MNHEY, SVGAGI. The CDR3 covers 15 residues.

The rearrangement joins TRBV6-2 or TRBV6-3 to TRBJ1-2, with 9 bases fitting TRBD1. Germline loops: CDR1 MNHEY, CDR2 SVGEGT. Losses at the gene ends were 4 bases for V and 3 bases for J; bases not matched to a gene: 9. The CDR3 totals 16 residues. The CDR3 spells CASSSLQGARDYGYTF. In DNA, the CDR3 is TGTGCCAGCAGTTCTTTACAGGGGGCGCGAGACTATGGCTACACCTTC.

V is TRBV30 and J is TRBJ2-3; D is unresolved. This CDR3 has 13 residues. Germline V gene sequence: CDR1 GTSNPN, CDR2 SVGIG (reference sequence). Between the trimmed V and J ends, which lost 2 bases and 3 bases, there was a span of 9 bases. The DNA of the CDR3 is TGTGCCTGGAGTAAACAGTTGACAGATACGCAGTATTTT. It is translated as CAWSKQLTDTQYF. The full variable domain, its missing parts supplied by reference TRBV30 and TRBJ2-3, is SQTIHQWPATLVQPVGSPLSLECTVEGTSNPNLYWYRQAAGRGLQLLFYSVGIGQISSEVPQNLSASRPQDRQFILSSKKLLLSDSGFYLCAWSKQLTDTQYFGPGTRLTVL.

The V call is TRBV7-2, the J call TRBJ2-5, with TRBD2 matching over 8 bases. This CDR3 contains 16 residues. Per germline, CDR1 SGHTA and CDR2 FQGNSA. V lost 5 bases and J lost 5; bases outside the gene matches: 13. The CDR3 nucleotides read TGTGCCAGCAGCGGGGAAAGAGGGACTAGTGGTGAGACCCAGTACTTC. Its protein is CASSGERGTSGETQYF.

In its sample, this clone was seen once. The CDR3 here is CASSSAFKEPQHF. CDR3 nucleotide sequence: TGTGCCAGCTCCTCAGCATTTAAAGAGCCCCAGCATTTT. The rearrangement joins TRBV6-5 to TRBJ1-5; D is ambiguous. V gave up 8 bases and J gave up 8 bases, with 16 bases separating them. This CDR3 is built from 13 residues. The V gene's germline CDR1 is MNHEY and CDR2 SVGAGI.

The rearrangement joins TRBV24-1 to TRBJ2-3; possibly TRBD2 for D (5 bases). Per the germline V gene, CDR1 is KGHDR and CDR2 is SFDVKD. The CDR3 covers 14 residues. The V and J ends lost 1 base and 7 bases respectively, with 11 bases between them. The CDR3 here is CATSDLTEANTQYF. The DNA of the CDR3 is TGTGCCACCAGTGATTTAACGGAGGCAAATACGCAGTATTTT.

This clone rates as medium-sized. The gene calls are TRBV19 and TRBJ2-2, with D uncertain. The germline V and J ends were trimmed by 3 bases and 5 bases, with 10 bases remaining between them. The germline CDR1 and CDR2 sequences are LNHDA and SQIVND (reference sequence). The CDR3 runs to 14 residues. In nucleotides, the CDR3 is TGTGCCAGTAGTATCGCCCCGGAGACCGGGGAGCTGTTTTTT. Encoded protein: CASSIAPETGELFF.

V and J are TRBV10-3 and TRBJ2-7; perhaps TRBD1 as D (6 bases). The germline gives CDR1 ENHRY, CDR2 SYGVKD. Deletions cut 6 bases from V and 2 bases from J, with 11 bases between. The CDR3 is made up of 13 amino acids. The CDR3 protein is CAISPGGTYEQYV. CDR3 coding DNA: TGTGCCATCAGCCCTGGGGGCACCTACGAGCAGTACGTC.

The chain links TRBV3-1 (or the pseudogene TRBV3-2) to TRBJ2-3, with a possible D match to TRBD2 (5 bases). CDR1 is LGHDT and CDR2 is YNNKEL in the germline V gene (reference sequence). Trimming took off 3 bases at V and 1 base at J, with 8 bases between the two ends. This CDR3 region has 14 residues. This CDR3 is CASSQPAGTDTQYF. The CDR3 DNA is TGTGCCAGCAGCCAGCCAGCGGGCACAGATACGCAGTATTTT.

The V gene is TRBV7-9, the J gene TRBJ1-4; no firm D call. This CDR3 has 18 amino acids. Germline CDR1 and CDR2: SEHNR and FQNEAQ (reference sequence). V was shortened by 5 bases and J by 3 bases, with 22 bases between the two germline ends. The CDR3 nucleotides read TGTGCCAGCAGCCCCCCGGTCGGGCCCATTGAGGCTAATGAAAAACTGTTTTTT. The encoded protein is CASSPPVGPIEANEKLFF.

The chain uses TRBV3-1 (or the pseudogene TRBV3-2) and TRBJ2-5; 8 bases map to TRBD2. CDR3 size: 13 residues. J gave up 5 bases and V 6 bases, and 5 bases lay outside the gene matches. Per the germline V gene, CDR1 is LGHDT and CDR2 is YNNKEL (reference sequence). This CDR3 reads CASRQSGGETQYF. CDR3 nucleotides: TGTGCCAGCAGGCAAAGCGGGGGTGAGACCCAGTACTTC.

The chain couples TRBV6-6 to TRBJ1-3; D call uncertain. The CDR3 covers 15 residues. V lost 0 bases to trimming and J lost 0 bases, with 6 bases between them. Looked up from germline, CDR1 is MNHNY and CDR2 is SVGAGI (reference sequence). Here the CDR3 reads CASSYSSGSGNTIYF. Here the CDR3 DNA reads TGTGCCAGCAGTTACTCCAGCGGCTCTGGAAACACCATATATTTT.